These 12 T cell receptor beta chains came from one sample sequenced in a study of human T cells and chemical hapten exposure. Stated time point: patch test 1, 2 weeks after DPC sensitization. Treatment here: therapeutic diphenylcyclopropenone sensitization with weekly scalp DPC. Whole blood that had not been fractionated was the source of extracted total RNA. In TCRdb, the RACE reads were re-called with MiXCR into one record per CDR3 protein. The table has over 50,000 distinct CDR3 sequences, approximately 11% seen once. The sample in question was whole blood, obtained in connection with sensitization to the hapten diphenylcyclopropenone (DPC). Receptors originate from a woman aged 40 to 50 with alopecia areata. Some clones in this sample may be carry-over from other donors' samples.

The chain carries TRBV4-3 and TRBJ2-6; D gene ambiguous. This CDR3 is 18 amino acids long. V was trimmed by 1 base and J by 0 bases, leaving 13 bases between them. The germline CDR1 and CDR2 sequences are LGHNA and YSLEER. In nucleotides, the CDR3 is TGCGCCAGCAGCCAAGTTGCTTTAGGCAGCTCTGGGGCCAACGTCCTGACTTTC. Translation gives CASSQVALGSSGANVLTF.

This rearrangement joins TRBV29-1 to TRBJ2-7, with TRBD2 identical over 8 bases. CDR1 is SQVTM, CDR2 ANQGSEA, per germline. Trimming at V came to 6 bases and at J to 2 bases, leaving 12 bases not matched to a gene. This CDR3 contains 15 residues. The CDR3 DNA sequence: TGCAGCGTCCGATCCGGTCGGGAGGGCACCTACGAGCAGTACTTC. Translated, it gives CSVRSGREGTYEQYF.

This clonotype was seen at least ten times. The chain couples TRBV4-3 to TRBJ1-2; TRBD1 matches at 9 bases. With 4 bases clipped from V and 3 bases from J, the junction kept 3 bases outside the gene matches. This CDR3 has 14 amino acids. CDR1 and CDR2 from the germline V gene are LGHNA and YSLEER. The CDR3 nucleotides read TGCGCCAGCAGCCCACGGACAGGGGACTATGGCTACACCTTC. Protein: CASSPRTGDYGYTF.

This chain joins TRBV24-1 and TRBJ2-6; D gene unclear. This CDR3 has 15 amino acids. CDR1 and CDR2 from the germline V gene are KGHDR and SFDVKD. V lost 4 bases to trimming and J lost 0 bases, with 6 bases between them. This CDR3 reads CATSDPFSGANVLTF. CDR3 DNA sequence: TGTGCCACCAGTGACCCGTTCTCTGGGGCCAACGTCCTGACTTTC.

The sample holds many counts of this clonotype. This sequence joins TRBV19 and TRBJ1-6; 7 nucleotides match TRBD1. Germline CDR1 and CDR2: LNHDA and SQIVND (reference sequence). This CDR3 is 13 amino acids long. Germline trimming cut 4 bases from V and 8 bases from J; bases unmatched to any gene: 2. For the CDR3, the DNA is TGTGCCAGTAGTAACGGACAGGATTCACCCCTCCACTTT. Its translation is CASSNGQDSPLHF. The whole variable domain, filled in from reference TRBV19 and TRBJ1-6, reads DGGITQSPKYLFRKEGQNVTLSCEQNLNHDAMYWYRQDPGQGLRLIYYSQIVNDFQKGDIAEGYSVSREKKESFPLTVTSAQKNPTAFYLCASSNGQDSPLHFGNGTRLTVT.

This clonotype was counted many times. This chain joins TRBV20-1 and TRBJ2-7; 10 positions match TRBD2. This CDR3 contains 12 residues. The germline V gene encodes CDR1 DFQATT and CDR2 SNEGSKA (reference sequence). Unmatched junction bases numbered 5, after V lost 6 bases and J lost 6 bases. CDR3 DNA: TGCAGTGCCTTAGCGGGGGGCCTCGAGCAGTACTTC. It is translated as CSALAGGLEQYF.

The chain carries TRBV7-6 and TRBJ1-1, with TRBD1 as a possible D gene (5 bases). The CDR3 is 13 residues long. Germline V gene data show CDR1 as SGHVS and CDR2 as FNYEAQ. DNA for the CDR3: TGTGTTGGGGGGAGCCCGGAGAACACTGAAGCTTTCTTT. Protein: CVGGSPENTEAFF.

This clonotype was found many times. The chain uses TRBV29-1 and TRBJ2-1; D not resolved. The germline gives CDR1 SQVTM, CDR2 ANQGSEA. The ends were cut back, 2 bases at V and 6 bases at J, with 8 bases in the middle. This CDR3 spans 12 amino acids. The CDR3 DNA sequence: TGCAGCGTTGAACCCACAGCCAATGAGCAGTTCTTC. This translates into CSVEPTANEQFF.

This clonotype occurred many times. The V and J genes are TRBV15 and TRBJ1-5; D gene uncertain. CDR3 size: 15 residues. In germline, CDR1 is LNHNV, CDR2 YYDKDF (reference sequence). The germline V and J ends were trimmed by 1 base and 8 bases, with 15 bases remaining between them. The CDR3, as DNA: TGTGCCACCAGCAGAGTAAACCGGAGGGATGAGCCCCAGCATTTT. This sequence encodes CATSRVNRRDEPQHF.

The chain is built from TRBV28 and TRBJ2-5; the D gene is possibly TRBD2 (7 bases). Germline V gene sequence: CDR1 MDHEN, CDR2 SYDVKM. Trimming removed 3 bases from V and 2 bases from J, with 13 bases in between. The CDR3 sequence is 15 residues long. In DNA, the CDR3 is TGTGCCAGCAGTTTTAAGGGGGGGTGGCAAGAGACCCAGTACTTC. Protein product: CASSFKGGWQETQYF.

The table lists this clonotype with a few counts. This chain joins TRBV7-9 and TRBJ2-5; D is undetermined. V dropped 1 base and J dropped 9 bases, with 9 bases sitting between them. Germline V gene data show CDR1 as SEHNR and CDR2 as FQNEAQ (reference sequence). CDR3 length equals 12 residues. CDR3 loop: CASSLVGKAQYF. CDR3 coding DNA: TGTGCCAGCAGCTTAGTGGGAAAGGCCCAGTACTTC.

V and J are TRBV20-1 and TRBJ1-1, with a tentative D call TRBD1 (6 bases). This CDR3 is 16 amino acids long. The V end was cut by 0 bases, the J end by 3 bases, with 17 bases between. CDR1 and CDR2 (germline): DFQATT, SNEGSKA (reference sequence). This CDR3 is CSARDPARGQHTEAFF. DNA for the CDR3: TGCAGTGCTAGAGACCCCGCGCGAGGACAGCACACTGAAGCTTTCTTT.